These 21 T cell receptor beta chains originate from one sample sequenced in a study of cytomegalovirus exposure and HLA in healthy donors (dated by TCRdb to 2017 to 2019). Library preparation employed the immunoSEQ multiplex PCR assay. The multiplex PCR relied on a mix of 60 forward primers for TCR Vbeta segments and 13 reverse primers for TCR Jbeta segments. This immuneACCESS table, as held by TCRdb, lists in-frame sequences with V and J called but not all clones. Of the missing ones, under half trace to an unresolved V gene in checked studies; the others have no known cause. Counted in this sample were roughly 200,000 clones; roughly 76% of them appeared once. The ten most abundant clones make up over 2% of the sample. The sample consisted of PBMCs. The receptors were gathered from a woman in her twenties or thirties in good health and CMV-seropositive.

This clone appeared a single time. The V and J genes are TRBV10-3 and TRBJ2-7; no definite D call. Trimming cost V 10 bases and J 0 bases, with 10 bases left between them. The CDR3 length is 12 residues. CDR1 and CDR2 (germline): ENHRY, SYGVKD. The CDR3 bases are TGTGCCACCGCCGAGGTCTCCTACGAGCAGTACTTC. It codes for CATAEVSYEQYF.

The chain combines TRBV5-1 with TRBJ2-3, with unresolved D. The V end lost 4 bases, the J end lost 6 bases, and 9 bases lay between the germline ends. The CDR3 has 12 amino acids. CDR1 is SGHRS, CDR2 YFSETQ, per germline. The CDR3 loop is CASSTSGDTQYF. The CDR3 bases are TGCGCCAGCAGCACGTCCGGGGATACGCAGTATTTT.

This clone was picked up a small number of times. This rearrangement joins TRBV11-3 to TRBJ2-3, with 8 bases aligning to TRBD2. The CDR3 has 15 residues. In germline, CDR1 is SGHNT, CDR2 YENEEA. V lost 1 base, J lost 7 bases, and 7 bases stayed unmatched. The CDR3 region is CASSLAGGPLYTQYF. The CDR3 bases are TGTGCCAGCAGCTTAGCGGGAGGGCCATTATATACGCAGTATTTT.

The DNA for the CDR3 is TGTGCCAGCATGAGGCGGGAGCAGTACTTC. Translation gives CASMRREQYF. The chain links TRBV28 to TRBJ2-7; no clear D gene. CDR1 is MDHEN and CDR2 is SYDVKM in the germline V gene. V was pared by 7 bases and J by 7 bases, with 8 bases between. The CDR3 consists of 10 residues.

The CDR3 nucleotides read TGTGCCAGTAGTCCCAGGGGTTTTGAGCAGTACTTC. Protein sequence: CASSPRGFEQYF. The V and J genes are TRBV19 and TRBJ2-7, with a possible D match to TRBD1 (6 bases). The CDR3 is made up of 12 amino acids. Deletions cut 5 bases from V and 7 bases from J, with 12 bases between. Per the germline V gene, CDR1 is LNHDA and CDR2 is SQIVND (reference sequence).

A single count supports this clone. DNA of the CDR3: TGCAGTGTAGGGGTGAACACTGAAGCTTTCTTT. Amino acids: CSVGVNTEAFF. The J gene is TRBJ1-1, the V gene TRBV20-1, with a tentative D call TRBD1 (5 bases). This CDR3 region has 11 residues. The germline CDR1 and CDR2 sequences are DFQATT and SNEGSKA (reference sequence). Trimming shortened V by 7 bases and J by 0 bases, and 6 bases separated the two germline ends.

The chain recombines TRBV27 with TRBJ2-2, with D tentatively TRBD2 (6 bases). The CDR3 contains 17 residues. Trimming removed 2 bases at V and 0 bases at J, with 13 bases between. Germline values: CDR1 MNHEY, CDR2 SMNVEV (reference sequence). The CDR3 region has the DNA TGTGCCAGCAGTTTACTGGGACTGGGAACGAACACCGGGGAGCTGTTTTTT. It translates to CASSLLGLGTNTGELFF.

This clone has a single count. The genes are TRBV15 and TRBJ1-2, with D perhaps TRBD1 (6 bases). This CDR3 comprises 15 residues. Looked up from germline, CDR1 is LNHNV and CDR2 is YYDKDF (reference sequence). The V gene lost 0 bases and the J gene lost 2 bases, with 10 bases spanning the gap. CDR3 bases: TGTGCCACCAGCAGAGATCCCAGGGGAAACTATGGCTACACCTTC. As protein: CATSRDPRGNYGYTF.

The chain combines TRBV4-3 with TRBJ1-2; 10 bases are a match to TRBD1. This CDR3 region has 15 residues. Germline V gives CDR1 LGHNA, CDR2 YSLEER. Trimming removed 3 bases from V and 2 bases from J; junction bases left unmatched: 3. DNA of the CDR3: TGCGCCAGCAGCCATACGGGACAGGGGAACTATGGCTACACCTTC. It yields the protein CASSHTGQGNYGYTF.

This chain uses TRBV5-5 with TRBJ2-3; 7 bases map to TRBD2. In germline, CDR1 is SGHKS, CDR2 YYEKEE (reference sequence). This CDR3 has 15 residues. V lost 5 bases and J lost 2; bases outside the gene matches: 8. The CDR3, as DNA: TGTGCCAGCAGGCCTCTGAGCGGGGACACAGATACGCAGTATTTT. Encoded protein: CASRPLSGDTDTQYF.

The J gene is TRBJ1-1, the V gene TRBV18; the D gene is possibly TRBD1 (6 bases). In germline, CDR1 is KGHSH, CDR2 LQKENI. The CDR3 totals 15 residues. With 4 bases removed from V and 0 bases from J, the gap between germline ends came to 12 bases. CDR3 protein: CASSQTGSMNTEAFF. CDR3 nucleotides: TGTGCCAGCTCACAGACAGGAAGTATGAACACTGAAGCTTTCTTT.

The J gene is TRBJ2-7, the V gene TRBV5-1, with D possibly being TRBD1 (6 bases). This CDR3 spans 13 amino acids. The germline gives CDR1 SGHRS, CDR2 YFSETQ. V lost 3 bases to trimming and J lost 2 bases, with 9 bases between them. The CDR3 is CASSWQGTYEQYF. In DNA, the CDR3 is TGCGCCAGCAGCTGGCAGGGGACCTACGAGCAGTACTTC.

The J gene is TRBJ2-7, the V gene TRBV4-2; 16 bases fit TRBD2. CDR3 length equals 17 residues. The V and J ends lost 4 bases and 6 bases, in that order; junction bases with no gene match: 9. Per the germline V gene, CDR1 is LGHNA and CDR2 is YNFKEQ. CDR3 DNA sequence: TGTGCCAGCAGCCCGGGACTAGCGGGAGGGCGCCGGGGCGAGCAGTACTTC. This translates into CASSPGLAGGRRGEQYF.

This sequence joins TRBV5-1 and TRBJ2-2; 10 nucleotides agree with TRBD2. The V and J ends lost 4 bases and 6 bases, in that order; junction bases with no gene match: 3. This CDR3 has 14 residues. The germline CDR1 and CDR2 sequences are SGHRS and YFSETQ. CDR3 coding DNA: TGCGCCAGCAGCCCCGGGACTAGCGCCGGGGAGCTGTTTTTT. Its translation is CASSPGTSAGELFF.

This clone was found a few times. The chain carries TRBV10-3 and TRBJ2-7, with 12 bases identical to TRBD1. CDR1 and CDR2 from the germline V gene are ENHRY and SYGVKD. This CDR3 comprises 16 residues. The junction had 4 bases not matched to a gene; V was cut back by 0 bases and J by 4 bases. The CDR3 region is CAISESGTGGWYEQYF. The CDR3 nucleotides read TGTGCCATCAGTGAGTCAGGGACAGGGGGCTGGTACGAGCAGTACTTC.

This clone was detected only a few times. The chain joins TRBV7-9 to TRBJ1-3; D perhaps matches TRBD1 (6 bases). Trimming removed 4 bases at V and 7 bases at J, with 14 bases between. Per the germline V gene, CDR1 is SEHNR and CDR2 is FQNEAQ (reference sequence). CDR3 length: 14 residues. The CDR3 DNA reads TGTGCCAGCAGCTCCCCCAGGGGTCTCAACACCATATATTTT. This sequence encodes CASSSPRGLNTIYF.

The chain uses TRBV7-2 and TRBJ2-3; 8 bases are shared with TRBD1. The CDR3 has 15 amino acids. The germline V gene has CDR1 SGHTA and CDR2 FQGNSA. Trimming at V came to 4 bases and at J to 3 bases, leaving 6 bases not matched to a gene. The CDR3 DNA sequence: TGTGCCAGCAGCTCCCAGGGGGCGCAGACAGATACGCAGTATTTT. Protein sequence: CASSSQGAQTDTQYF.

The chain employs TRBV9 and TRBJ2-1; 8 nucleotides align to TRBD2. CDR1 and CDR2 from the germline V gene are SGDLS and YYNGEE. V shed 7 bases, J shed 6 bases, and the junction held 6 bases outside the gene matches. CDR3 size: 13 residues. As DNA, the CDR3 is TGTGCCAGCTCAGGTGGACTAGCCAATGAGCAGTTCTTC. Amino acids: CASSGGLANEQFF.

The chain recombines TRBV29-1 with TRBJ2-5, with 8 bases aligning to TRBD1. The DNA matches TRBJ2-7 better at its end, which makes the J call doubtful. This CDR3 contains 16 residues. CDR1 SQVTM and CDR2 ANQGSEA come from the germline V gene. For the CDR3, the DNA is TGCAGCGTTGTAATGGGACAGGCTTCGAGAGCCTACGAGCAGTACTTC. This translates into CSVVMGQASRAYEQYF.

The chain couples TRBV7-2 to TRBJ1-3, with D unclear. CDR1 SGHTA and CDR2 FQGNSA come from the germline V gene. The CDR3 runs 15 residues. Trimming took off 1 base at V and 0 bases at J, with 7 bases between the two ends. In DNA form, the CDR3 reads TGTGCCAGCAGCTTAGGGAGCCTCTCTGGAAACACCATATATTTT. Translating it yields CASSLGSLSGNTIYF. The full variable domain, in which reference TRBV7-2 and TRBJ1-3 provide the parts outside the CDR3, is GAGVSQSPSNKVTEKGKDVELRCDPISGHTALYWYRQSLGQGLEFLIYFQGNSAPDKSGLPSDRFSAERTGGSVSTLTIQRTQQEDSAVYLCASSLGSLSGNTIYFGEGSWLTVV.

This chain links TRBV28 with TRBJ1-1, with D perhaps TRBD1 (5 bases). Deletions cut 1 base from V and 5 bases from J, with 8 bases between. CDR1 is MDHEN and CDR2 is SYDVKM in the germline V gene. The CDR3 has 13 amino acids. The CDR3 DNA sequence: TGTGCCAGCAGTTTATCAGGGCGAACTGAAGCTTTCTTT. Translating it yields CASSLSGRTEAFF.